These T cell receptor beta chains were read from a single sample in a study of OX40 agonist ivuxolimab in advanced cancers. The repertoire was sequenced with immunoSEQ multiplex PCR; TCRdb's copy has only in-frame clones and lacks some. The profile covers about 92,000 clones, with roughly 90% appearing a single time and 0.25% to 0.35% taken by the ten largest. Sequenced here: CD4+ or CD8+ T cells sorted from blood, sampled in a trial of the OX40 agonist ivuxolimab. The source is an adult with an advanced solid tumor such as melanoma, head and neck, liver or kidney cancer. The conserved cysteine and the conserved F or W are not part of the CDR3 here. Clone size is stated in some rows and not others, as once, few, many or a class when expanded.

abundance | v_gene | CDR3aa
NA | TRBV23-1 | ASSLKTPGQGKNIQY
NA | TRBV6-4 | ASRSNTGELF
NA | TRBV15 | ATSRDKAARRGELF
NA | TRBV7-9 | ASSLVDTEAF
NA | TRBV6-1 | ASSESGYEQF
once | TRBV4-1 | ASSHGTSGRYNEQF
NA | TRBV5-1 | ASSLIASGRADEQF
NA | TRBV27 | ASSLTYGNTIY
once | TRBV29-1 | SVGRTSGSYNEQF
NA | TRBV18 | ASSPDRGNTIY
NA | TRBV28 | ASSYHETQY
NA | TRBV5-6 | ASSLRLLGSGSQF
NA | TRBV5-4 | ASSLGGRYNEQF
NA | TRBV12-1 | ASIEDLLSYFEQY
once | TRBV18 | ASSPLGTYNEQF
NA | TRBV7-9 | ASSFGQGSSGNTIY
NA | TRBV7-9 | ASLSSGKVYNEQF
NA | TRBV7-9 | ASSLTPNTGELF
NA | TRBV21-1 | ASSAVTGGKDEQF
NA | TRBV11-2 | ASSLSGYTGELF
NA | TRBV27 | ASTPWSGGEQY
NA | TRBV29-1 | SVDWGNTIY
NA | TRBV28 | ASSPGDYGYT
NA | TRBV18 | ASSPRGDQPQH
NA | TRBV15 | ATSKVEGVEQY
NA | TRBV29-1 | SVARGQAGTEAF
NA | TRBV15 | ATSRTGRTDTQY
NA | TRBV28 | ASSLGWGGAF
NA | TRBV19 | ASSILSFTRSGANVLT
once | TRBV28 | ASNTRDRALRGQQF
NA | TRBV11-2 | ASSFRVAGGTDTQY
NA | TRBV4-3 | ASSQSPGLALGELF
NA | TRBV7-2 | ASSHKLRTQTMAYEQY
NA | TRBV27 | ASRTISSYEQY
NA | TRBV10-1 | ASSLNRGNGDGYT
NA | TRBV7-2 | ASSSAGTGTYEQY
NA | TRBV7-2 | ASSSEGPYEQY
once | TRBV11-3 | ASSSGLASETQY
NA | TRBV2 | ASHPGTYLNTGELF
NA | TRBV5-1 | ASSLVVGTGGPTTNEKLF
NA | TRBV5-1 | ASSLLTSGQETQY
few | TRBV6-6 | ASSYMTSGYSYEQY
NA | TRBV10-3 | AISEPGQADTEAF
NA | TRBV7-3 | ASSLSGTADTQY
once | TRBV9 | ASSVSPNTEAF
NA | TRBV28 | ASSTPGQGKDTQY
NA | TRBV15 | ATSRGDLLEPQH
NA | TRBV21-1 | ASSKALLGQGLDSNQPQH
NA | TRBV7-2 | ATGAGLQRGTDTQY
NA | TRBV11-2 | ASSKKGLTGELF
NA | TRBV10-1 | ASSEGLASEQY
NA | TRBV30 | AWSIQGFKY
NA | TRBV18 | ASSPNLGSGELF
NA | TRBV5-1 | ASSLGGRTGELF
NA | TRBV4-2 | ASSQGLVETQY
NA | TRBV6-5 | ASRNRGYGANVLT
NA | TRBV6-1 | ASSEIGRNNQPQH
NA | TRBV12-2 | ASRLLREPKSEQY